This T cell receptor beta chain emerged from a study of low-dose radiotherapy and immunotherapy resistance in tumors. For the study at large: Every two weeks patients got nivolumab 240 mg flat dose, plus ipilimumab 1 mg/kg every six weeks, intravenously.

This clonotype was recorded many times. Germline loops: CDR1 SGHDT, CDR2 YYEEEE. This CDR3 region has 15 residues. V was pared by 4 bases and J by 8 bases, with 16 bases between. Gene-specific TRAV and TRBV primers were used for first-strand cDNA, covering alpha and beta chains. With a constant-region primer and a V-primer adapter, TCRs were subjected to 20 PCR cycles of amplification. TCRdb processed the reads anew with MiXCR; each CDR3 protein has one entry. The sample shows tens of thousands of distinct CDR3 sequences, roughly a quarter of them seen only once. Time point denoted: before trial treatment.

The source was PBMCs, collected before treatment. The sequence was collected from a male donor with prostate cancer. V and J are TRBV5-6 and TRBJ1-6; the D gene is possibly TRBD1 (5 bases). The DNA of the CDR3 is TGTGCCAGCAGCCCCGTCGGGACGAATTATTCACCCCTCCACTTT. Translation: CASSPVGTNYSPLHF. Looking up the rest from reference TRBV5-6 and TRBJ1-6 gives the full variable domain: DAGVTQSPTHLIKTRGQQVTLRCSPKSGHDTVSWYQQALGQGPQFIFQYYEEEERQRGNFPDRFSGHQFPNYSSELNVNALLLGDSALYLCASSPVGTNYSPLHFGNGTRLTVT.